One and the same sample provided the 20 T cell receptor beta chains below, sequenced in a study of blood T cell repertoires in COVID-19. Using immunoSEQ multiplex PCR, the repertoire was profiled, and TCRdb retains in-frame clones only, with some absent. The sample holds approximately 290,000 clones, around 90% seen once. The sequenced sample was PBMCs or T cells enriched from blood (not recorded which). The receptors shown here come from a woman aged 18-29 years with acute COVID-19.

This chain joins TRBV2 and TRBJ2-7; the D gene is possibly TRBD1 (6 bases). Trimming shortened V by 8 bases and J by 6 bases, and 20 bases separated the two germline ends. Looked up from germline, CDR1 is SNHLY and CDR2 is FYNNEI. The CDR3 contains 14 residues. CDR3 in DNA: TGTGCCAGCTACTCCGGGACAATGCTTAGCGAGCAGTACTTC. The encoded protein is CASYSGTMLSEQYF.

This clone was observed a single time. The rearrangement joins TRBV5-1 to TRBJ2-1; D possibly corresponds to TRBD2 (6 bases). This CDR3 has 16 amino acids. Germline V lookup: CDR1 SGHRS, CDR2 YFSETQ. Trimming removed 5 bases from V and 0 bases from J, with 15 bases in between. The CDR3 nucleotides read TGCGCCAGCAGGCAACCTCTCGGGAGCTCCTACAATGAGCAGTTCTTC. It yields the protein CASRQPLGSSYNEQFF. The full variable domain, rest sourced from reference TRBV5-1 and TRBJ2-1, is KAGVTQTPRYLIKTRGQQVTLSCSPISGHRSVSWYQQTPGQGLQFLFEYFSETQRNKGNFPGRFSGRQFSNSRSEMNVSTLELGDSALYLCASRQPLGSSYNEQFFGPGTRLTVL.

CDR3 residues: CASRQQETQYF. In DNA form, the CDR3 reads TGTGCCAGCAGACAACAAGAGACCCAGTACTTC. The chain combines TRBV5-4 with TRBJ2-5; D gene uncertain. The CDR3 loop spans 11 amino acids. V lost 5 bases, J lost 2 bases, and 4 bases lay in between. Germline CDR1 SGHNT, CDR2 YYREEE (reference sequence).

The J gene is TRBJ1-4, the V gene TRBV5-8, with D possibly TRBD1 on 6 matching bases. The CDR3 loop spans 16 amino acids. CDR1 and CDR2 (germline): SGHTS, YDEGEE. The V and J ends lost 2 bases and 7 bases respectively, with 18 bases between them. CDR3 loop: CASSFFPDRFGEKLFF. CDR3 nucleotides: TGTGCCAGCAGCTTTTTTCCCGACAGGTTCGGTGAAAAACTGTTTTTT.

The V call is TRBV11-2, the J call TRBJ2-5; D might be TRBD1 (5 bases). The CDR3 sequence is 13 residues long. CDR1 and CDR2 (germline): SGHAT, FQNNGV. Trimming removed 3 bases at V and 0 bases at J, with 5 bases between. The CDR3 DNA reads TGTGCCAGCAGCTTGGACAACCAAGAGACCCAGTACTTC. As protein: CASSLDNQETQYF. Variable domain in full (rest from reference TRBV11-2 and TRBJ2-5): EAGVAQSPRYKIIEKRQSVAFWCNPISGHATLYWYQQILGQGPKLLIQFQNNGVVDDSQLPKDRFSAERLKGVDSTLKIQPAKLEDSAVYLCASSLDNQETQYFGPGTRLLVL.

This CDR3 reads CASSYRQGVSSEQYF. CDR3 in DNA: TGTGCCAGCAGTTACCGACAGGGGGTGAGTTCCGAGCAGTACTTC. The chain uses TRBV6-6 and TRBJ2-7, with 9 bases lining up with TRBD1. This CDR3 is 15 amino acids long. The V gene end was trimmed by 2 bases and the J gene end by 6 bases; junction bases not matched to a gene: 8. Germline V lookup: CDR1 MNHNY, CDR2 SVGAGI (reference sequence).

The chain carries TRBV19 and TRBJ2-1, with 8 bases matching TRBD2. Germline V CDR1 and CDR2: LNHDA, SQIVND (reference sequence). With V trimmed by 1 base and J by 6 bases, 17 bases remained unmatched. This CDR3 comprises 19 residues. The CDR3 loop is CASSIVPAGAYYRINEQFF. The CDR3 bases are TGTGCCAGTAGTATAGTACCAGCGGGAGCGTATTATCGGATCAATGAGCAGTTCTTC. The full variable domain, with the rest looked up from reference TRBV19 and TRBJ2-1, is DGGITQSPKYLFRKEGQNVTLSCEQNLNHDAMYWYRQDPGQGLRLIYYSQIVNDFQKGDIAEGYSVSREKKESFPLTVTSAQKNPTAFYLCASSIVPAGAYYRINEQFFGPGTRLTVL.

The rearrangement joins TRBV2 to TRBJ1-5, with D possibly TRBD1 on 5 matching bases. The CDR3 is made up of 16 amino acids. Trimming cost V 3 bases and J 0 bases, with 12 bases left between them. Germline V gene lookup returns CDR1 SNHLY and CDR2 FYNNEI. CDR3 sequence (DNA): TGTGCCAGCAGTGACGCACAGGATAATAGCAATCAGCCCCAGCATTTT. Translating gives CASSDAQDNSNQPQHF.

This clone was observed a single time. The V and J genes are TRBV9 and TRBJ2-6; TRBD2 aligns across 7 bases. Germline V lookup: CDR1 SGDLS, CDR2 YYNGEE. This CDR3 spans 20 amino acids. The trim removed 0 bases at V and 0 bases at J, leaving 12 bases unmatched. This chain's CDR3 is CASSVGNSGLHYSGANVLTF. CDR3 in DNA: TGTGCCAGCAGCGTAGGAAATAGCGGGTTACACTACTCTGGGGCCAACGTCCTGACTTTC.

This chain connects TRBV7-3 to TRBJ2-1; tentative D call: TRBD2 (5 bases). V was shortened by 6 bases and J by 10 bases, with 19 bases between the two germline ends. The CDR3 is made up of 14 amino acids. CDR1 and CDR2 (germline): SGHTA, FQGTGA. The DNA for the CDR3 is TGTGCCAGCAGTCCGAGGGCCAGGAAGGTGGAGCAGTTCTTC. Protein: CASSPRARKVEQFF.

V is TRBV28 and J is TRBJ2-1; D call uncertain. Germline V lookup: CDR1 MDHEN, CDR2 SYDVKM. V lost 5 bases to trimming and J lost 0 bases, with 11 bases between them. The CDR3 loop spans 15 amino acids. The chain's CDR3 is CASSPRPSSYNEQFF. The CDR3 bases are TGTGCCAGCAGTCCCCGCCCGAGCTCCTACAATGAGCAGTTCTTC.

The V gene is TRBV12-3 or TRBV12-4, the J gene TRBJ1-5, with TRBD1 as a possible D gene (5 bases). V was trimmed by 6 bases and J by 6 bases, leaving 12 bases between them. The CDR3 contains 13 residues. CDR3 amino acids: CASSAAGSQPQHF. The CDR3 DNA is TGTGCCAGCAGCGCGGCAGGGTCTCAGCCCCAGCATTTT.

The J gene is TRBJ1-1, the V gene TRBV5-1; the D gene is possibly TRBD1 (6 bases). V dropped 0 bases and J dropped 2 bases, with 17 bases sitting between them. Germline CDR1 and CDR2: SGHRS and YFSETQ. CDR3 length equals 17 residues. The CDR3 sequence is CASSLEEQGGFNTEAFF. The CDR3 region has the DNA TGCGCCAGCAGCTTGGAGGAACAGGGTGGGTTTAACACTGAAGCTTTCTTT.

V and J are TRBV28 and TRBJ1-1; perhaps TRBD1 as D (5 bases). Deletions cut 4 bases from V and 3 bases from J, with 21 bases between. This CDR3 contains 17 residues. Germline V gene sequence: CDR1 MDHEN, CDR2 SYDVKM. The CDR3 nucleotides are TGTGCCAGCAGTTCCATCATGGACATCACCACCGACACTGAAGCTTTCTTT. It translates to CASSSIMDITTDTEAFF.

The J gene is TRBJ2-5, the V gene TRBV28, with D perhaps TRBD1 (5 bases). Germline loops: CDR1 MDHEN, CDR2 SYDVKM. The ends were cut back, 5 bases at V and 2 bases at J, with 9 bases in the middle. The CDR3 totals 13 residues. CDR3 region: CASSATGQETQYF. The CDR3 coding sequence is TGTGCCAGCAGTGCCACAGGACAAGAGACCCAGTACTTC.

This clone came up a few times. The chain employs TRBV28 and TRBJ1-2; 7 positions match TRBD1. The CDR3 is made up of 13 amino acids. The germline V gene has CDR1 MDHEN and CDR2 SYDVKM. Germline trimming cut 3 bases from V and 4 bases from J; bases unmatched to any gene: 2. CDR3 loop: CASSFGTVYGYTF. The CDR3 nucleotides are TGTGCCAGCAGTTTCGGGACAGTCTATGGCTACACCTTC.

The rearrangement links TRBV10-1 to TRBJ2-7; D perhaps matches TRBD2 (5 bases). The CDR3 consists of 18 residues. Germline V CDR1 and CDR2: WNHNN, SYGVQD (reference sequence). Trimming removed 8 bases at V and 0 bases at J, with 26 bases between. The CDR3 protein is CASPEEDSPRRVSYEQYF. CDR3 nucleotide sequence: TGCGCCAGCCCCGAAGAGGACTCACCAAGACGGGTCTCCTACGAGCAGTACTTC.

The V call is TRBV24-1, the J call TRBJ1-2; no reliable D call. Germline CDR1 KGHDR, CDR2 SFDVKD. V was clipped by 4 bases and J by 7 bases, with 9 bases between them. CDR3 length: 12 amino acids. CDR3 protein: CATSDRPGGYTF. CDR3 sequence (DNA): TGTGCCACCAGTGACAGACCGGGTGGCTACACCTTC.

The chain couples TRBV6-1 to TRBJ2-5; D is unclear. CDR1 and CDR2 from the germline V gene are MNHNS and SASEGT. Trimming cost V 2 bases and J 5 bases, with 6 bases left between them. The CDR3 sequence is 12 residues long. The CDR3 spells CASSELRETQYF. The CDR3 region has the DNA TGTGCCAGCAGTGAACTCCGGGAGACCCAGTACTTC.

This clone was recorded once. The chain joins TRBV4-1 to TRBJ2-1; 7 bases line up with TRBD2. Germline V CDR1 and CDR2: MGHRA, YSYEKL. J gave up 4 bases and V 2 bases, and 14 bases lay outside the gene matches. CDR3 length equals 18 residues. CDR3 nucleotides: TGCGCCAGCAGCCAACCCGAATCCGGGACTACCCCATACAATGAGCAGTTCTTC. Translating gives CASSQPESGTTPYNEQFF.